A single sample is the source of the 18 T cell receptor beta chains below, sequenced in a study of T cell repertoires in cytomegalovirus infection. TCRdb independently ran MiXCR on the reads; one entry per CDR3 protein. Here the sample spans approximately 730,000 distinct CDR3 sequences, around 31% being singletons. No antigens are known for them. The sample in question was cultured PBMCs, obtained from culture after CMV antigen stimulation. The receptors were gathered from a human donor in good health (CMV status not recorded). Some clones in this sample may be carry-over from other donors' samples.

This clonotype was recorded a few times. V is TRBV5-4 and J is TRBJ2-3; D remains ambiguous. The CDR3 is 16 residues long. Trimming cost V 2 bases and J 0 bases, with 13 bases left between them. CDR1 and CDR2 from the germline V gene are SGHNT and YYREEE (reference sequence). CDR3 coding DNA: TGTGCCAGCAGCTTCCGCCGACTGGACAGCACAGATACGCAGTATTTT. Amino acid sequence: CASSFRRLDSTDTQYF.

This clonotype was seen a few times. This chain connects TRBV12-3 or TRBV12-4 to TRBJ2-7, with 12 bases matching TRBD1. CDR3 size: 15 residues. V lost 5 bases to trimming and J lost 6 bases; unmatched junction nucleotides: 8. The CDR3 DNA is TGTGCCAGCAGTCCTTGGGACAGGGGGCCTCTCGAGCAGTACTTC. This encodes CASSPWDRGPLEQYF.

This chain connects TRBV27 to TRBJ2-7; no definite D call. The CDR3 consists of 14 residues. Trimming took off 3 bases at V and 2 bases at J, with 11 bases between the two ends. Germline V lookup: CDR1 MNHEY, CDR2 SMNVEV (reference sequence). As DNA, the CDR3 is TGTGCCAGCAGTTTCGGCCGGAATCCCTACGAGCAGTACTTC. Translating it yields CASSFGRNPYEQYF.

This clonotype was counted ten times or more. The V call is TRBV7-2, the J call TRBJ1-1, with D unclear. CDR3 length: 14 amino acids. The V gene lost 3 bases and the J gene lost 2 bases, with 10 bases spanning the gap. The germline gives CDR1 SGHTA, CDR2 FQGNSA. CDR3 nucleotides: TGTGCCAGCAGCTTTGCAGTCTATAACACTGAAGCTTTCTTT. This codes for CASSFAVYNTEAFF.

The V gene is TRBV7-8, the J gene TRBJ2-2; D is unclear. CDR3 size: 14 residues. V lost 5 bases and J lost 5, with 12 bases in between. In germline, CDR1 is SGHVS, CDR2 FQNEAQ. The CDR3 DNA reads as TGTGCCAGCAGCCCCCGACTGCTTACCGGGGAGCTGTTTTTT. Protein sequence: CASSPRLLTGELFF.

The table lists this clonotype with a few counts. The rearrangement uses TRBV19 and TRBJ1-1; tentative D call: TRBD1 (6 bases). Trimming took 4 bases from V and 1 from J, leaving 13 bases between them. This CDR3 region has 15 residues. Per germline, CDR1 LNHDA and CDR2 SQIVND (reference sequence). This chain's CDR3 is CASSTSGGGNTEAFF. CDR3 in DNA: TGTGCCAGTAGTACATCGGGAGGGGGGAACACTGAAGCTTTCTTT. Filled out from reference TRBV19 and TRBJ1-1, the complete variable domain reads DGGITQSPKYLFRKEGQNVTLSCEQNLNHDAMYWYRQDPGQGLRLIYYSQIVNDFQKGDIAEGYSVSREKKESFPLTVTSAQKNPTAFYLCASSTSGGGNTEAFFGQGTRLTVV.

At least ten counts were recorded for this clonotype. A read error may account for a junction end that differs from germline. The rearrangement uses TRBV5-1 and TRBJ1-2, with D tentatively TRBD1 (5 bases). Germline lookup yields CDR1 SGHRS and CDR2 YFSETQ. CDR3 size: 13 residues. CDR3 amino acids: CASSFGTAYGYTF. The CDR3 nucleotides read TGTGCCAGCAGCTTCGGGACGGCCTATGGCTACACCTTC.

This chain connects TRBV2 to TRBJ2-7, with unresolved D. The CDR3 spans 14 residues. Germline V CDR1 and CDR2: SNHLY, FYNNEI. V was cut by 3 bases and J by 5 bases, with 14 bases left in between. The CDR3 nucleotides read TGTGCCAGCAGTGATGACCGTACAAGGGACGAGCAGTACTTC. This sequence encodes CASSDDRTRDEQYF.

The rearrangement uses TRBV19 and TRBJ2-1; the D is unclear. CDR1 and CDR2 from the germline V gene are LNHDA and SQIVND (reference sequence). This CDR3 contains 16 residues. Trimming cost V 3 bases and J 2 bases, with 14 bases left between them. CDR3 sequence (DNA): TGTGCCAGTAGTATTGCCCGGCAGCGCCCCTACAATGAGCAGTTCTTC. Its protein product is CASSIARQRPYNEQFF.

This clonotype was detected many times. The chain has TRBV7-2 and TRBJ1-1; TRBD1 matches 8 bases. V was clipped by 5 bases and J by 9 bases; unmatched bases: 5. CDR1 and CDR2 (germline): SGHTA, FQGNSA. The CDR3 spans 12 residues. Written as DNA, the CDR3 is TGTGCCAGCAGCCGGACAGGGAGAAAAGCTTTCTTT. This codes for CASSRTGRKAFF.

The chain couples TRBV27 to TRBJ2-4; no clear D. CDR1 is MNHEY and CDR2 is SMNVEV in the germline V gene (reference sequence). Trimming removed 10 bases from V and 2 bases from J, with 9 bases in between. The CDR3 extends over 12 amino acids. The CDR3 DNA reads TGTGCCACTCTTTTACCCAAAAACATTCAGTACTTC. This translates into CATLLPKNIQYF.

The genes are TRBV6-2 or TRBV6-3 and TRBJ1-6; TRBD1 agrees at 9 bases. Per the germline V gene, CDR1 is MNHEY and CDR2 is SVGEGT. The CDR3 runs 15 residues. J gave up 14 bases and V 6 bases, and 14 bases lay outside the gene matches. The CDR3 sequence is CASRGTGTGLDSLHF. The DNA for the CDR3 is TGTGCCAGCAGAGGAACCGGGACAGGGCTCGATTCCCTCCACTTT.

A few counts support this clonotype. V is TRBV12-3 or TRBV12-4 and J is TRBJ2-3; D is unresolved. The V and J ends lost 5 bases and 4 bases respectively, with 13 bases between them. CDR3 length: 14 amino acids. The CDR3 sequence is CASSNQQAADTQYF. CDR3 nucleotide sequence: TGTGCCAGCAGTAATCAGCAGGCCGCAGATACGCAGTATTTT.

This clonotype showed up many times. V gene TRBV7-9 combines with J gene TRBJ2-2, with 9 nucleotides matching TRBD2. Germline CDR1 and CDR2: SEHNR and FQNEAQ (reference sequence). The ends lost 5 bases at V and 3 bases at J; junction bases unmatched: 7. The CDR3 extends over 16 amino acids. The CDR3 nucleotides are TGTGCCAGCAGCCGCGGCGGGGGGGCCTACACCGGGGAGCTGTTTTTT. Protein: CASSRGGGAYTGELFF.

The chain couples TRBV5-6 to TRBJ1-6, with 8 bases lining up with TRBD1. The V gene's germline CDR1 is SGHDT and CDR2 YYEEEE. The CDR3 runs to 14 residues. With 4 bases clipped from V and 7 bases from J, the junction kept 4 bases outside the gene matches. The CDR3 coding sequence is TGTGCCAGCAGCGCCCGGACAGGGAATTCACCCCTCCACTTT. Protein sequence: CASSARTGNSPLHF.

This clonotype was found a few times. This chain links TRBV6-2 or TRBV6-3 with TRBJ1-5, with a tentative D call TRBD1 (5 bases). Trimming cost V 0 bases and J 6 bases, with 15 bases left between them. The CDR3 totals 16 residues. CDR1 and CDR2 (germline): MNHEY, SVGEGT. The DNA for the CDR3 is TGTGCCAGCAGTTACTCGATCCAGGGCGGAGGTCAGCCCCAGCATTTT. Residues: CASSYSIQGGGQPQHF.

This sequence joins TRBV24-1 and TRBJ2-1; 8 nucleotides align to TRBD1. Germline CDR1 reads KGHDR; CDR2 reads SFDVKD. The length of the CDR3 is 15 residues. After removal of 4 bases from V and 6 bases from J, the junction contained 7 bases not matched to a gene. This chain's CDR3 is CATSDPGQVSNEQFF. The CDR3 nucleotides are TGTGCCACCAGTGACCCGGGACAGGTTAGCAATGAGCAGTTCTTC.

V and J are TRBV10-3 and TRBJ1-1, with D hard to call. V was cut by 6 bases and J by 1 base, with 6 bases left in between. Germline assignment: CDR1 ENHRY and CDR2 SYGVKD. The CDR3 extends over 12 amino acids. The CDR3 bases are TGTGCCATCAGCTATGAGAACACTGAAGCTTTCTTT. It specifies CAISYENTEAFF.